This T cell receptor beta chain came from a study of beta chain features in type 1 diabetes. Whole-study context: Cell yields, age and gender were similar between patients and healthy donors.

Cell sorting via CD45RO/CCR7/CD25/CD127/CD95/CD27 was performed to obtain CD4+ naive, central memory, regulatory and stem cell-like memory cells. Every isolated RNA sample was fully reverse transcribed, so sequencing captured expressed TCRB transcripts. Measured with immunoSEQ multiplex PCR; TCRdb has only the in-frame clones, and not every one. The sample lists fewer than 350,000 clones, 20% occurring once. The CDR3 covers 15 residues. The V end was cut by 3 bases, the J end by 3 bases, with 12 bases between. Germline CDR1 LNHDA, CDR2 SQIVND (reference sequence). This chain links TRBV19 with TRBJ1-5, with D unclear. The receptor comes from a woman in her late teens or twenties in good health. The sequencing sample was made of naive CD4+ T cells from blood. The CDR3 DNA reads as TGTGCCAGTAGTATTCTCCAGACACTCAATCAGCCCCAGCATTTT. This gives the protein CASSILQTLNQPQHF.